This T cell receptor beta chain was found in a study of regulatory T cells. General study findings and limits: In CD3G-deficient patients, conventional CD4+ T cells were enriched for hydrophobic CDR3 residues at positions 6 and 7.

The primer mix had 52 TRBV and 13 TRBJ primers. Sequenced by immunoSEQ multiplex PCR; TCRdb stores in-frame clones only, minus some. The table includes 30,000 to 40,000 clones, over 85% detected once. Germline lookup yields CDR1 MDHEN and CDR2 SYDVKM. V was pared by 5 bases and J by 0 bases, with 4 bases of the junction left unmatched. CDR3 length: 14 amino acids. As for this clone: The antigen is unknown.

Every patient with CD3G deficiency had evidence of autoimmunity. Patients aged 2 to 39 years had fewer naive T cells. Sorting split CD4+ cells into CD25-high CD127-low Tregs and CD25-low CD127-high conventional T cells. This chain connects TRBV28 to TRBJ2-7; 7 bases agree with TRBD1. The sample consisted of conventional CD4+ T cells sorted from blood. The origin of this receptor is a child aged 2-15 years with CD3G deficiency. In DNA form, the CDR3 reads TGTGCCAGCAGTACCCGGACAGGCTCCTACGAGCAGTACTTC. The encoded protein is CASSTRTGSYEQYF.